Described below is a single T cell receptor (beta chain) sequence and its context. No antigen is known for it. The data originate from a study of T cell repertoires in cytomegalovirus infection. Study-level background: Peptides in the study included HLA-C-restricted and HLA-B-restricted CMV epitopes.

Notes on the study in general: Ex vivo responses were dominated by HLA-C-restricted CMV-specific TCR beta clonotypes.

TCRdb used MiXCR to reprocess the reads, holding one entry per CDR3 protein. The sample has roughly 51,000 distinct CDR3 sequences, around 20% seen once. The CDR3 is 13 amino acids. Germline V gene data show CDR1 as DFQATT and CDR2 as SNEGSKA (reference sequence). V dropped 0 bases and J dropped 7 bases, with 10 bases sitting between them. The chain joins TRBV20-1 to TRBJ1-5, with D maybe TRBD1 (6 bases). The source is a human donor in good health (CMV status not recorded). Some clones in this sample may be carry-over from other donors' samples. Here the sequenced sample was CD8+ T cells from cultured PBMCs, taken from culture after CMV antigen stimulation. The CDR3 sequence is CSAREGGGQPQHF. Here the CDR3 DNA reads TGCAGTGCTAGAGAGGGAGGGGGACAGCCCCAGCATTTT.